These T cell receptor beta chains were read from a single sample in a study of cytomegalovirus exposure and HLA in healthy donors. Sequenced by immunoSEQ multiplex PCR; TCRdb stores in-frame clones only, minus some. The profile shows fewer than 130,000 clones, more than 75% of them singletons. Sequencing used PBMCs. These receptors were collected from a man aged 35 to 55 in good health and CMV-seronegative. Each CDR3 is given with its conserved first and last residue. D genes are given only for firm matches. The size entry is marked missing in some rows and otherwise reads once, few, many or a size class.

size,J,D,V,DNA,CDR3
NA,TRBJ2-7,NA,TRBV5-1,TGCGCCAGCAGCCCAGGAACAGGGATTGGAGAGCAGTACTTC,CASSPGTGIGEQYF
NA,TRBJ2-5,TRBD2,TRBV11-2,TGTGCCAGCAGCTCCCGGACTAGCGGGCAAGAGACCCAGTACTTC,CASSSRTSGQETQYF
NA,TRBJ1-1,NA,TRBV5-1,TGCGCCAGCAGCTTGGGGGGCAGTCGGAACACTGAAGCTTTCTTT,CASSLGGSRNTEAFF
NA,TRBJ2-1,TRBD1,TRBV11-3,TGTGCCAGCAGCTCGGACAGGGGGCACAATGAGCAGTTCTTC,CASSSDRGHNEQFF
NA,TRBJ2-5,NA,TRBV7-9,TGTGCCAGCAGCTTAACAGGGGGGGTGACATTCCAAGAGACCCAGTACTTC,CASSLTGGVTFQETQYF
NA,TRBJ1-2,NA,TRBV4-1,TGCGCCAGCAGCCGATCGGGTCCTAACTATGGCTACACCTTC,CASSRSGPNYGYTF
NA,TRBJ2-3,TRBD2,TRBV5-1,TGCGCCAGCAGCCCCAGACTAGCGGGGTGGCGGGATACGCAGTATTTT,CASSPRLAGWRDTQYF
NA,TRBJ2-7,TRBD1,TRBV18,TGTGCCAGCTCACTTCCGGGACAGGGGGCCTACGAGCAGTACTTC,CASSLPGQGAYEQYF
NA,TRBJ1-2,TRBD1,TRBV19,TGTGCCAGTAGTATCCTCGGACAGGGACGGGGCTACACCTTC,CASSILGQGRGYTF
NA,TRBJ2-1,NA,TRBV21-1,TGTGCCAGCAGTCAGGGTTGGCATGAGCAGTTCTTC,CASSQGWHEQFF
NA,TRBJ2-5,TRBD2,TRBV5-6,TGTGCCAGCAGCTTGGCGGGGGGGCAAGAGACCCAGTACTTC,CASSLAGGQETQYF
NA,TRBJ1-1,TRBD1,TRBV10-3,TGTGCCATCACCGAGACAGGGGGCACTGAAGCTTTCTTT,CAITETGGTEAFF
NA,TRBJ1-1,NA,TRBV5-6,TGTGCCAGCAGCTTGGGACGCGGGATGAACACTGAAGCTTTCTTT,CASSLGRGMNTEAFF
NA,TRBJ2-7,NA,TRBV29-1,TGCAGCGTTGAATACCAGGCCTACGAGCAGTACTTC,CSVEYQAYEQYF
NA,TRBJ1-1,TRBD1,TRBV6-1,TGTGCCAGCAGTCCCAGGGGACAGGGGGGATACGAAGCTTTCTTT,CASSPRGQGGYEAFF
NA,TRBJ1-5,TRBD1,TRBV28,TGTGCCAGCAGTCCCCGGACAGGGCTTCAGCCCCAGCATTTT,CASSPRTGLQPQHF
NA,TRBJ1-3,NA,TRBV7-9,TGTGCCAGCAGCTTTAGTACGTCTGGAAACACCATATATTTT,CASSFSTSGNTIYF
once,TRBJ2-7,TRBD1,TRBV28,TGTGCCAGCAGTCTGGGACAGGCCACCTACGAGCAGTACTTC,CASSLGQATYEQYF
NA,TRBJ2-2,TRBD1,TRBV6-1,TGTGCCACTAGAAGGACAGGGTCGAACACCGGGGAGCTGTTTTTT,CATRRTGSNTGELFF
NA,TRBJ2-3,NA,TRBV7-9,TGTGCCAGCAGCTTAGAGGTCGGGGGTGACACAGATACGCAGTATTTT,CASSLEVGGDTDTQYF
NA,TRBJ2-2,TRBD1,TRBV6-5,TGTGCCAGCAGGGAGGGACAGGGTGGCACCGGGGAGCTGTTTTTT,CASREGQGGTGELFF
NA,TRBJ2-1,NA,TRBV29-1,TGCAGCGTGGGTCAGGGCTCCTACAATGAGCAGTTCTTC,CSVGQGSYNEQFF
NA,TRBJ1-5,NA,TRBV2,TGTGCCAGCAGTCCCCGGGATTCGGGTCAGCCCCAGCATTTT,CASSPRDSGQPQHF
few,TRBJ1-2,NA,TRBV2,TGTGCCAGCAGTGCCAGCTATGGCTACACCTTC,CASSASYGYTF
NA,TRBJ1-1,TRBD1,TRBV6-1,TGTGCCAGCAGTGAGATGGGACAGGGAGGAGCTTTCTTT,CASSEMGQGGAFF
NA,TRBJ1-1,NA,TRBV9,TGTGCCAGCCCCAGGAGGGACGGCGAAGCTTTCTTT,CASPRRDGEAFF
few,TRBJ1-2,NA,TRBV27,TGTGCCAGCAGTTTAGGGCAGGGGAACTATGGCTACACCTTC,CASSLGQGNYGYTF
NA,TRBJ1-2,NA,TRBV29-1,TGCAGCGTAATGACCAAGCTAGCGAACTATGGCTACACCTTC,CSVMTKLANYGYTF
once,TRBJ2-5,NA,TRBV27,TGTGCCAGCAGCCCTGTAGCGAGAAGAGAGACCCAGTACTTC,CASSPVARRETQYF
NA,TRBJ1-4,NA,TRBV19,TGTGCCAGTAGTATAGACAGGGTGGGTGAAAAACTGTTTTTT,CASSIDRVGEKLFF
NA,TRBJ1-1,NA,TRBV6-5,TGTGCCAGCAGTTACTTGCAGGGGAGGGGCACTGAAGCTTTCTTT,CASSYLQGRGTEAFF
NA,TRBJ2-2,TRBD2,TRBV5-1,TGCGCCAGCAGCGCGGGGGAACAGAGTCCCCCCGGGGAGCTGTTTTTT,CASSAGEQSPPGELFF
NA,TRBJ2-5,TRBD1,TRBV15,TGTGCCACCAGCAGAGATCGGACAGGGGGTCCCTTTGAAATGGAGACCCAGTACTTC,CATSRDRTGGPFEMETQYF
NA,TRBJ2-7,TRBD1,TRBV30,TGTGCCTGGGGCGGACGGGACAGTTCCTACGAGCAGTACTTC,CAWGGRDSSYEQYF
NA,TRBJ2-3,NA,TRBV29-1,TGCAGCGTTGTGGCGGGCACAGATACGCAGTATTTT,CSVVAGTDTQYF
once,TRBJ2-2,NA,TRBV5-1,TGCGCCAGCAGCTTGGGTTCGGGTAGCGTCGGGGAGCTGTTTTTT,CASSLGSGSVGELFF
NA,TRBJ2-7,TRBD1,TRBV6-5,TGTGCCAGCAGTCGGACAGGGGGAACCTACGAGCAGTACTTC,CASSRTGGTYEQYF
NA,TRBJ2-7,NA,TRBV5-1,TGCGCCAGCAGCTTGGCCGCGGGCAGTTTCTACGAGCAGTACTTC,CASSLAAGSFYEQYF
NA,TRBJ1-2,TRBD1,TRBV6-5,TGTGCCAGCAGTAGACAGGGTTATGGCTACACCTTC,CASSRQGYGYTF
NA,TRBJ1-2,NA,TRBV2,TGTGCCAGCAGTGAAACTTTCTGGTACACCTTC,CASSETFWYTF
NA,TRBJ2-5,NA,TRBV6-1,TGTGCCAGCAGTGGGAGGGTGGCCCAAGAGACCCAGTACTTC,CASSGRVAQETQYF
NA,TRBJ1-4,NA,TRBV2,TGTGCCAGCAGTACACAGGGAAGCAATGAAAAACTGTTTTTT,CASSTQGSNEKLFF
NA,TRBJ2-1,NA,TRBV19,TGTGCCAGTAGTATAGACCCTTACAATGAGCAGTTCTTC,CASSIDPYNEQFF
NA,TRBJ1-2,TRBD1,TRBV9,TGTGCCAGCAGCGCCGGGACAGGGATAAGGGGCTACACCTTC,CASSAGTGIRGYTF
NA,TRBJ2-3,TRBD2,TRBV7-6,TGTGCCAGCAGCTTGGGGGCTAGCGGGGGCATTAGCACAGATACGCAGTATTTT,CASSLGASGGISTDTQYF
NA,TRBJ1-5,TRBD1,TRBV28,TGTGCCAGCAGTTCCAAGGGGGCCCGGGACATTTATCAGCCCCAGCATTTT,CASSSKGARDIYQPQHF